The 14 T cell receptor beta chains given below trace back to one sample, sequenced in a study of Tregs in tolerant kidney transplant recipients. Related graft donors supplied nonmyeloablative bone marrow transplants, and mixed chimerism was transient. The repertoire was sequenced with immunoSEQ multiplex PCR; TCRdb's copy has only in-frame clones and lacks some. Recorded here are 25,000 or so clones; the top ten clones represent around 4%. This specimen was CD4+ T cells from blood (PBMCs), taken 6 months after the transplant. The receptor set was obtained from a human patient who received a combined kidney and bone marrow transplant. The graft donor may be the source of some T cells.

A note on this clone: The read ends 3 residues early relative to the CDR3; the germline J gene fills the gap. The chain has TRBV11-1 and TRBJ2-7; D remains ambiguous. The germline CDR1 and CDR2 sequences are SGHAT and FQDESV (reference sequence). The CDR3 covers 11 residues. V gave up 6 bases and J gave up 3 bases, with 6 bases separating them. This CDR3 reads CASSSLYEQYF. The DNA read from the CDR3 is TGTGCCAGCAGTTCCCTCTACGAG.

In the case of this clone: The read finishes 3 residues shy of the CDR3 end, and the germline J gene is used to complete it. The V gene is TRBV19, the J gene TRBJ2-2; possibly TRBD1 for D (5 bases). CDR3 length: 15 amino acids. The germline V gene encodes CDR1 LNHDA and CDR2 SQIVND (reference sequence). V was trimmed by 0 bases and J by 1 base, leaving 6 bases between them. The CDR3 is CASSIDQGNTGELFF. The CDR3 DNA, read in part, is TGTGCCAGTAGTATAGACCAGGGGAACACCGGGGAG.

A remark on this clone: The CDR3 end falls 3 residues outside the read, so it is completed with the germline J gene. The chain has TRBV11-2 and TRBJ2-3; D could derive from TRBD1 or TRBD2 (5 bases each). V lost 5 bases, J lost 6 bases, and 18 bases lay in between. Germline loops: CDR1 SGHAT, CDR2 FQNNGV. CDR3 size: 15 residues. The sequenced CDR3 bases are TGTGCCAGCAGCCCCGGGAAGGGGTTTGGGGATACG. The encoded protein is CASSPGKGFGDT. The complete CDR3 reads CASSPGKGFGDTQYF.

Comment on this clone: From the germline J gene comes the end of the CDR3, since the read stops 3 residues before it. The chain is built from TRBV18 and TRBJ2-3; 15 bases map to TRBD2. Germline values: CDR1 KGHSH, CDR2 LQKENI. CDR3 length equals 17 residues. The V gene end was trimmed by 0 bases and the J gene end by 5 bases; junction bases not matched to a gene: 3. CDR3 DNA (partial): TGTGCCAGCTCACCACCGGGACTAGCGGGAGGCCGAGATACG. Protein sequence: CASSPPGLAGGRDT. The CDR3 reads in full as CASSPPGLAGGRDTQYF.

To note about this clone: The DNA ends 3 residues before the CDR3 does, and the rest of the CDR3 is filled in from the germline J gene. V and J are TRBV18 and TRBJ2-2, with 13 bases that match TRBD2. V trimming: 3 bases; J trimming: 6 bases; junction bases outside the gene matches: 7. The CDR3 is 17 amino acids. Germline V CDR1 and CDR2: KGHSH, LQKENI. The chain's CDR3 is CASSPRTSGSRPGELFF. The part of the CDR3 DNA that was read is TGTGCCAGCTCACCTCGGACTAGCGGGAGTAGACCCGGGGAG.

For this clone: The missing CDR3 end, 3 residues past where the read stops, is filled in from the germline J gene. The genes are TRBV20-1 and TRBJ1-2; the D gene is possibly TRBD1 (5 bases). Looked up from germline, CDR1 is DFQATT and CDR2 is SNEGSKA (reference sequence). The length of the CDR3 is 13 residues. The CDR3 is CRPSGSGGVGYTF. The sequenced CDR3 bases are TGCAGGCCCTCGGGTTCTGGAGGGGTGGGC.

Concerning this clone: The read ends 3 residues early relative to the CDR3; the germline J gene fills the gap. This chain uses TRBV20-1 with TRBJ2-7, with D possibly being TRBD1 (5 bases). This CDR3 contains 14 residues. Trimming cost V 2 bases and J 2 bases, with 13 bases left between them. Germline CDR1 reads DFQATT; CDR2 reads SNEGSKA (reference sequence). CDR3 DNA, as far as it was read: TGCAGTGCTAGACCCGACAGTTCTACCTACGAG. Translation gives CSARPDSSTYE. The whole CDR3 is CSARPDSSTYEQYF.

For this clone: The missing CDR3 end, 3 residues past where the read stops, is filled in from the germline J gene. V usage is TRBV7-2 and J usage is TRBJ1-1, with a possible D match to TRBD1 (6 bases). Per germline, CDR1 SGHTA and CDR2 FQGNSA. Trimming took 1 base from V and 4 from J, leaving 7 bases between them. The CDR3 extends over 13 amino acids. CDR3 DNA, as far as it was read: TGTGCCAGCAGCTTAGAACAGGGCACTGAA. It yields the protein CASSLEQGTE. The whole CDR3 sequence is CASSLEQGTEAFF.

The part of the CDR3 DNA that was read is TGTGCCTGGAGTGGGCTAGCGGCCTACAATGAG. Translating it yields CAWSGLAAYNE. The whole CDR3 sequence is CAWSGLAAYNEQFF. The chain links TRBV30 to TRBJ2-1; 7 positions match TRBD2. Coverage ceases 3 residues before the CDR3 finishes, and the germline J gene fills in the end. Losses at the gene ends were 1 base for V and 2 bases for J; bases not matched to a gene: 2. The CDR3 length is 14 residues. The germline V gene has CDR1 GTSNPN and CDR2 SVGIG (reference sequence).

In regard to this clone: The read ends 3 residues early relative to the CDR3; the germline J gene fills the gap. This rearrangement joins TRBV7-8 to TRBJ1-5, with D hard to call. Between the trimmed V and J ends, which lost 5 bases and 0 bases, there was a span of 11 bases. The CDR3 is made up of 15 amino acids. CDR1 is SGHVS and CDR2 is FQNEAQ in the germline V gene. CDR3 sequence reads: CASSPPGFSNQPQHF. CDR3 DNA (partial): TGTGCCAGCAGCCCCCCAGGATTTAGCAATCAGCCC. Complete variable domain (other parts from reference TRBV7-8 and TRBJ1-5): GAGVSQSPRYKVAKRGQDVALRCDPISGHVSLFWYQQALGQGPEFLTYFQNEAQLDKSGLPSDRFFAERPEGSVSTLKIQRTQQEDSAVYLCASSPPGFSNQPQHFGDGTRLSIL.

Concerning this clone itself: The CDR3 end lies 3 residues beyond the end of the read and is filled in from the germline J gene. V and J are TRBV2 and TRBJ2-1, with TRBD2 matching over 15 bases. The germline gives CDR1 SNHLY, CDR2 FYNNEI. CDR3 length equals 15 residues. J gave up 8 bases and V 7 bases, and 6 bases lay outside the gene matches. CDR3 amino acids: CASKAGTSGRHEQFF. Incomplete CDR3 DNA: TGTGCCAGCAAGGCCGGGACTAGCGGGAGGCATGAG.

Concerning this clone: Sequencing ends 3 residues short of the CDR3 end; the germline J gene provides the rest. The chain recombines TRBV7-8 with TRBJ2-1, with D unresolved. CDR1 is SGHVS and CDR2 is FQNEAQ in the germline V gene. V was clipped by 5 bases and J by 6 bases, with 8 bases between them. The CDR3 is made up of 12 amino acids. The CDR3 DNA, read in part, is TGTGCCAGCAGCCCCTATCTCAATGAG. Amino acid sequence: CASSPYLNE. In full, the CDR3 reads CASSPYLNEQFF.

About this clone: The sequence runs out 3 residues before the end of the CDR3; the remainder is reconstructed from the germline J gene. V and J are TRBV10-3 and TRBJ2-1; D is possibly TRBD2 (5 bases). The CDR3 sequence is 16 residues long. The germline V gene encodes CDR1 ENHRY and CDR2 SYGVKD. V lost 4 bases to trimming and J lost 6 bases, with 19 bases between them. CDR3 bases read: TGTGCCATCAGTGGCTCGGCGGTAGCGTCCCTCAATGAG. Residues: CAISGSAVASLNE. The CDR3 in full is CAISGSAVASLNEQFF.

Worth noting for this clone: The sequenced fragment ends 3 residues before the CDR3 boundary, so the rest is inferred from the germline J gene. The chain employs TRBV7-9 and TRBJ2-2; a weak D match, TRBD1 (7 bases). The V gene lost 2 bases and the J gene lost 9 bases, with 16 bases spanning the gap. The CDR3 consists of 15 residues. The germline CDR1 and CDR2 sequences are SEHNR and FQNEAQ (reference sequence). The sequenced part of the CDR3 DNA is TGTGCCAGCAGCTTATCAGGAGGGGGCGGTCGGGAG. Protein sequence: CASSLSGGGGRE. The complete CDR3 sequence is CASSLSGGGGRELFF.